This T cell receptor beta chain was found in a study of T cell responses to AZD1222 COVID-19 vaccine. Broader study findings: Only a handful of AZD1222 recipients, six or seven in all, had baseline seropositivity. Elevations in Spike-specific TCR breadth and depth followed administration of two AZD1222 doses. Regions left unmutated in variants are reportedly the target of nearly half of spike-specific TCRs. Spike-wide coverage was observed for vaccine-associated CD4 TCRs, with dominant responses at 160-218 and 743-854.

Germline loops: CDR1 MDHEN, CDR2 SYDVKM. The germline V and J ends were trimmed by 2 bases and 4 bases, with 5 bases remaining between them. There are 12 residues in the CDR3. Using immunoSEQ multiplex PCR, the repertoire was profiled, and TCRdb retains in-frame clones only, with some absent. The sample carries approximately 180,000 clones, over 85% recorded once. With regard to this clone: No antigen is known for it.

This TCR came from an adult who received the MenACWY meningococcal vaccine as a control. Sequenced material: peripheral blood, taken 28 days after the second dose of the MenACWY control vaccine. The genes are TRBV28 and TRBJ1-2; D remains unclear. The CDR3 is CASSLDVYGYTF. CDR3 sequence (DNA): TGTGCCAGCAGTTTAGATGTCTATGGCTACACCTTC.